The 28 T cell receptor beta chains below all came from one sample that was sequenced in a study of OX40 agonist ivuxolimab in advanced cancers. Generated by immunoSEQ multiplex PCR, the TCRdb table keeps only in-frame clones and is missing some. The sample consists of about 55,000 clones, more than 75% of them appearing once. Specimen: CD4+ or CD8+ T cells sorted from blood, collected in a trial of the OX40 agonist ivuxolimab. The source is an adult with an advanced solid tumor such as melanoma, head and neck, liver or kidney cancer.

This chain uses TRBV30 with TRBJ1-2; D gene uncertain. The V gene's germline CDR1 is GTSNPN and CDR2 SVGIG (reference sequence). The germline V and J ends were trimmed by 2 bases and 4 bases, with 20 bases remaining between them. This CDR3 is 16 amino acids long. CDR3 nucleotide sequence: TGTGCCTGGAGTTTGGCCCGGACGGAACTCATCTATGGCTACACCTTC. Residues: CAWSLARTELIYGYTF.

This chain uses TRBV10-1 with TRBJ2-4; perhaps D is TRBD1 or TRBD2 (5 bases each). CDR1 is WNHNN and CDR2 is SYGVQD in the germline V gene (reference sequence). The germline V and J ends were trimmed by 6 bases and 10 bases, with 13 bases remaining between them. This CDR3 has 12 amino acids. CDR3 bases: TGCGCCAGCAGCGGGGTCGAGGGGATTCAGTACTTC. This gives the protein CASSGVEGIQYF.

The chain joins TRBV5-1 to TRBJ2-5, with 7 bases that match TRBD2. CDR3 length: 15 residues. V was pared by 3 bases and J by 5 bases, with 10 bases of the junction left unmatched. Per the germline V gene, CDR1 is SGHRS and CDR2 is YFSETQ. CDR3 coding DNA: TGCGCCAGCAGCTCGGCGGGAGCGCTGCAGGAGACCCAGTACTTC. Its translation is CASSSAGALQETQYF.

The chain employs TRBV5-6 and TRBJ1-2; 7 bases agree with TRBD1. Germline V gene sequence: CDR1 SGHDT, CDR2 YYEEEE. The trim removed 0 bases at V and 5 bases at J, leaving 7 bases unmatched. This CDR3 contains 15 residues. The CDR3 DNA follows: TGTGCCAGCAGCTTGGCCGGATACAGGGGATATGGCTACACCTTC. It translates to CASSLAGYRGYGYTF.

The count of this clone is one. The rearrangement joins TRBV19 to TRBJ1-1, with D tentatively TRBD1 (6 bases). The CDR3 is made up of 15 amino acids. From germline, CDR1 is LNHDA and CDR2 SQIVND (reference sequence). V lost 5 bases and J lost 3, with 16 bases in between. CDR3: CASSPPGGGYTEAFF. The CDR3 DNA sequence: TGTGCCAGTAGTCCACCCGGGGGGGGCTACACTGAAGCTTTCTTT. Combining the CDR3 with reference TRBV19 and TRBJ1-1 gives the whole variable domain DGGITQSPKYLFRKEGQNVTLSCEQNLNHDAMYWYRQDPGQGLRLIYYSQIVNDFQKGDIAEGYSVSREKKESFPLTVTSAQKNPTAFYLCASSPPGGGYTEAFFGQGTRLTVV.

This chain uses TRBV2 with TRBJ1-5; D gene uncertain. The germline gives CDR1 SNHLY, CDR2 FYNNEI. This CDR3 region has 14 residues. The V gene lost 3 bases and the J gene lost 9 bases, with 15 bases spanning the gap. Written as DNA, the CDR3 is TGTGCCAGCAGTGAGATCCAAAGAATTCGGCCCCAGCATTTT. It encodes CASSEIQRIRPQHF.

J is TRBJ2-7 and V is TRBV28; TRBD1 is a possible D gene (6 bases). Germline V CDR1 and CDR2: MDHEN, SYDVKM. Trimming took 6 bases from V and 3 from J, leaving 18 bases between them. This CDR3 region has 15 residues. The CDR3, as DNA: TGTGCCAGCAGATATGACAGGCTAGCTGGCTACGAGCAGTACTTC. Encoded protein: CASRYDRLAGYEQYF.

The chain carries TRBV10-3 and TRBJ2-6; TRBD1 matches 8 bases. The V gene's germline CDR1 is ENHRY and CDR2 SYGVKD. This CDR3 has 15 amino acids. Trimming took 10 bases from V and 0 from J; bases not matched to a gene: 5. The CDR3 nucleotides read TGTGCCACCAGGACAGGGAGCTCTGGGGCCAACGTCCTGACTTTC. Residues: CATRTGSSGANVLTF.

The chain uses TRBV6-1 and TRBJ2-1, with D unclear. V gave up 6 bases and J gave up 3 bases, with 3 bases separating them. CDR3 length equals 11 residues. Germline V CDR1 and CDR2: MNHNS, SASEGT. The CDR3 region is CASRDYNEQFF. CDR3 nucleotides: TGTGCCAGCAGGGACTACAATGAGCAGTTCTTC.

The chain joins TRBV7-9 to TRBJ2-3; D is ambiguous. Trimming cost V 0 bases and J 5 bases, with 6 bases left between them. The CDR3 totals 13 residues. CDR1 and CDR2 (germline): SEHNR, FQNEAQ (reference sequence). CDR3 nucleotide sequence: TGTGCCAGCAGCTTAGCCAGGTTAGATACGCAGTATTTT. Amino acid sequence: CASSLARLDTQYF.

This chain uses TRBV29-1 with TRBJ2-2; D perhaps matches TRBD2 (7 bases). The germline V and J ends were trimmed by 8 bases and 2 bases, with 18 bases remaining between them. The CDR3 loop spans 15 amino acids. Germline V gene sequence: CDR1 SQVTM, CDR2 ANQGSEA. The CDR3 bases are TGCAGCATCTGGGGGGGCGGCCGTAACACCGGGGAGCTGTTTTTT. This encodes CSIWGGGRNTGELFF.

V and J are TRBV25-1 and TRBJ1-1; no clear D. The CDR3 runs 13 residues. V lost 5 bases to trimming and J lost 7 bases, with 14 bases between them. Germline V lookup: CDR1 MGHDK, CDR2 SYGVNS. CDR3 sequence: CASSHPLLVEAFF. DNA for the CDR3: TGTGCCAGCAGTCACCCGCTGTTGGTTGAAGCTTTCTTT.

The chain couples TRBV5-1 to TRBJ2-3; TRBD1 matches at 10 bases. The CDR3 runs to 17 residues. V gave up 4 bases and J gave up 1 base; unmatched junction bases: 9. The germline CDR1 and CDR2 sequences are SGHRS and YFSETQ. In DNA, the CDR3 is TGCGCCAGCAGCCCGACCCGACAGGGGGCGGGCACAGATACGCAGTATTTT. Amino acid sequence: CASSPTRQGAGTDTQYF.

V gene TRBV6-6 combines with J gene TRBJ1-4, with a weak D call TRBD1 (6 bases). CDR3 length: 15 amino acids. Trimming pared 2 bases from V and 1 base from J, leaving 8 bases between. Germline V gene sequence: CDR1 MNHNY, CDR2 SVGAGI (reference sequence). CDR3 amino acids: CASSYPQGTNEKLFF. The CDR3 region has the DNA TGTGCCAGCAGTTACCCACAGGGAACTAATGAAAAACTGTTTTTT.

The chain links TRBV30 to TRBJ2-7; 9 bases line up with TRBD1. This CDR3 is 15 amino acids long. From germline, CDR1 is GTSNPN and CDR2 SVGIG (reference sequence). V gave up 2 bases and J gave up 8 bases; unmatched junction bases: 13. The CDR3 nucleotides are TGTGCCTGGAGTCGCTGGACAGGGGCCCAACTTCAGCAGTACTTC. Translated, it gives CAWSRWTGAQLQQYF. The entire variable domain, with the rest obtained from reference TRBV30 and TRBJ2-7, is as follows: SQTIHQWPATLVQPVGSPLSLECTVEGTSNPNLYWYRQAAGRGLQLLFYSVGIGQISSEVPQNLSASRPQDRQFILSSKKLLLSDSGFYLCAWSRWTGAQLQQYFGPGTRLTVT.

The chain has TRBV28 and TRBJ1-5, with 8 bases that match TRBD1. The CDR3 contains 17 residues. V lost 2 bases, J lost 3 bases, and 9 bases stayed unmatched. In germline, CDR1 is MDHEN, CDR2 SYDVKM. DNA of the CDR3: TGTGCCAGCAGTTTACCGGGGTCGACAGGGGTCAATCAGCCCCAGCATTTT. Translation: CASSLPGSTGVNQPQHF. The variable domain in full, completed from reference TRBV28 and TRBJ1-5, reads DVKVTQSSRYLVKRTGEKVFLECVQDMDHENMFWYRQDPGLGLRLIYFSYDVKMKEKGDIPEGYSVSREKKERFSLILESASTNQTSMYLCASSLPGSTGVNQPQHFGDGTRLSIL.

The rearrangement uses TRBV11-1 and TRBJ2-7; TRBD1 might be the D (7 bases). CDR1 is SGHAT and CDR2 is FQDESV in the germline V gene (reference sequence). The CDR3 consists of 16 residues. Trimming took off 5 bases at V and 0 bases at J, with 17 bases between the two ends. CDR3 sequence (DNA): TGTGCCAGCAGCGGAAGGAGGGCAGGGGGCTCCTACGAGCAGTACTTC. It specifies CASSGRRAGGSYEQYF.

This chain uses TRBV11-2 with TRBJ2-7; TRBD2 matches at 10 bases. The J segment lost 5 bases and the V segment lost 5 bases, leaving 9 bases of the junction unmatched. CDR3 length equals 15 residues. Germline values: CDR1 SGHAT, CDR2 FQNNGV. DNA for the CDR3: TGTGCCAGCAGCGTGCAATCTAGCGGGGGAGACGAGCAGTACTTC. Translating gives CASSVQSSGGDEQYF.

The chain is built from TRBV7-8 and TRBJ2-7; D might be TRBD1 or TRBD2, each matching 5 bases. Between the trimmed V and J ends, which lost 1 base and 6 bases, there was a span of 13 bases. This CDR3 region has 14 residues. Germline loops: CDR1 SGHVS, CDR2 FQNEAQ. CDR3 coding DNA: TGTGCCAGCAGCTTAGGGGGGTTTTGGGGCGAGCAGTACTTC. Amino acids: CASSLGGFWGEQYF.

This rearrangement joins TRBV9 to TRBJ1-1; D remains unclear. The V end was cut by 0 bases, the J end by 0 bases, with 9 bases between. In germline, CDR1 is SGDLS, CDR2 YYNGEE. The CDR3 length is 15 residues. DNA of the CDR3: TGTGCCAGCAGCGTAGTGGAGGGCATGAACACTGAAGCTTTCTTT. Translating it yields CASSVVEGMNTEAFF.

The chain is built from TRBV6-5 and TRBJ2-5; D gene uncertain. The V end was cut by 5 bases, the J end by 5 bases, with 9 bases between. This CDR3 region has 12 residues. Germline V gene sequence: CDR1 MNHEY, CDR2 SVGAGI. CDR3 DNA: TGTGCCAGCAGTCCGGTGGGCGAGACCCAGTACTTC. It is translated as CASSPVGETQYF.

This clone appeared once. V gene TRBV28 combines with J gene TRBJ1-4; the D is unclear. This CDR3 has 14 residues. The V end was cut by 5 bases, the J end by 7 bases, with 14 bases between. In germline, CDR1 is MDHEN, CDR2 SYDVKM. The CDR3 reads CASSPPVGSEKLFF. CDR3 in DNA: TGTGCCAGCAGTCCACCAGTGGGAAGTGAAAAACTGTTTTTT.

This clone came up once. This chain joins TRBV2 and TRBJ1-5; D remains ambiguous. The CDR3 contains 15 residues. With 7 bases removed from V and 0 bases from J, the gap between germline ends came to 13 bases. Germline V lookup: CDR1 SNHLY, CDR2 FYNNEI. This CDR3 is CASKVGAISNQPQHF. The CDR3 DNA is TGTGCCAGCAAGGTTGGCGCAATTAGCAATCAGCCCCAGCATTTT.

The CDR3 nucleotides read TGTGCCAGCAGCCAAGCTAACGGCCAAGAGACCCAGTACTTC. Amino acid sequence: CASSQANGQETQYF. The V call is TRBV4-2, the J call TRBJ2-5, with D hard to call. CDR1 and CDR2 from the germline V gene are LGHNA and YNFKEQ. Trimming cost V 1 base and J 1 base, with 7 bases left between them. The CDR3 has 14 amino acids.

This rearrangement joins TRBV9 to TRBJ2-1; the match to TRBD2 covers 14 bases. Germline CDR1 and CDR2: SGDLS and YYNGEE. The V gene end was trimmed by 4 bases and the J gene end by 9 bases; junction bases not matched to a gene: 12. CDR3 length: 17 amino acids. The CDR3 here is CASSKQPGTSGSGEQFF. In DNA form, the CDR3 reads TGTGCCAGCAGCAAACAACCCGGGACTAGCGGGAGTGGTGAGCAGTTCTTC. The full variable domain, its missing parts supplied by reference TRBV9 and TRBJ2-1, is DSGVTQTPKHLITATGQRVTLRCSPRSGDLSVYWYQQSLDQGLQFLIQYYNGEERAKGNILERFSAQQFPDLHSELNLSSLELGDSALYFCASSKQPGTSGSGEQFFGPGTRLTVL.

The CDR3 here is CAVRGTLNTGELFF. CDR3 sequence (DNA): TGTGCCGTACGGGGGACACTGAACACCGGGGAGCTGTTTTTT. This rearrangement joins TRBV6-5 to TRBJ2-2, with D perhaps being TRBD1 or TRBD2 (6 bases each). V lost 11 bases and J lost 1, with 14 bases in between. This CDR3 is built from 14 residues. CDR1 and CDR2 (germline): MNHEY, SVGAGI.

This clone was seen a handful of times. The rearrangement joins TRBV4-2 to TRBJ2-3; D is perhaps TRBD2 (6 bases). Germline V gene data show CDR1 as LGHNA and CDR2 as YNFKEQ. The CDR3 runs 15 residues. The V end was cut by 4 bases, the J end by 0 bases, with 11 bases between. The CDR3 region is CASSPEEGSTDTQYF. In DNA form, the CDR3 reads TGTGCCAGCAGCCCCGAGGAGGGCAGCACAGATACGCAGTATTTT.

This chain joins TRBV5-4 and TRBJ1-1, with TRBD1 identical over 7 bases. V dropped 1 base and J dropped 4; count of bases not matched to a gene: 7. The CDR3 runs 15 residues. CDR1 and CDR2 from the germline V gene are SGHNT and YYREEE (reference sequence). The CDR3 nucleotides read TGTGCCAGCAGCTTGAACAGGGGAGGCGGCACTGAAGCTTTCTTT. Amino acids: CASSLNRGGGTEAFF.